These 14 T cell receptor beta chains were all obtained from the same sample, sequenced in a study of brain metastases from non-small cell lung cancer. The protocol was immunoSEQ multiplex PCR, while the TCRdb copy is restricted to in-frame clones and leaves out a portion. Of about 1,800 clones in the sample, approximately 80% were seen once. What was sequenced was primary lung tumor tissue. These receptors were obtained from a donor over 35 with non-small cell lung cancer.

J is TRBJ1-6 and V is TRBV5-1; D is unresolved. This CDR3 spans 16 amino acids. From germline, CDR1 is SGHRS and CDR2 YFSETQ. Trimming left V 0 bases short and J 0 bases short, with 7 bases between. CDR3 sequence: CASSLVPDSYNSPLHF. CDR3 coding DNA: TGCGCCAGCAGCTTGGTCCCAGACTCCTATAATTCACCCCTCCACTTT.

The chain recombines TRBV19 with TRBJ1-5; D is unresolved. Germline values: CDR1 LNHDA, CDR2 SQIVND (reference sequence). Trimming took off 6 bases at V and 6 bases at J, with 9 bases between the two ends. CDR3 length: 12 residues. CDR3 DNA sequence: TGTGCCAGTAGCCCTAGTAGTCAGCCCCAGCATTTT. Translated: CASSPSSQPQHF.

The V and J genes are TRBV19 and TRBJ2-3, with 7 positions matching TRBD2. V shed 2 bases, J shed 1 base, and the junction held 6 bases outside the gene matches. This CDR3 is 16 amino acids long. Germline V CDR1 and CDR2: LNHDA, SQIVND (reference sequence). The CDR3 loop is CASSIRGAGGTDTQYF. CDR3 DNA sequence: TGTGCCAGTAGTATACGGGGTGCGGGGGGCACAGATACGCAGTATTTT.

The J gene is TRBJ2-7, the V gene TRBV7-2; D not certain. The CDR3 length is 12 residues. Germline V gene lookup returns CDR1 SGHTA and CDR2 FQGNSA. Deletions cut 5 bases from V and 2 bases from J, with 7 bases between. CDR3 protein: CASSETTYEQYF. The CDR3 DNA sequence: TGTGCCAGCAGCGAGACAACCTACGAGCAGTACTTC.

This chain links TRBV5-4 with TRBJ2-5; possibly TRBD1 for D (6 bases). The germline V gene has CDR1 SGHNT and CDR2 YYREEE (reference sequence). The CDR3 runs to 15 residues. V was trimmed by 1 base and J by 4 bases, leaving 14 bases between them. The CDR3 DNA follows: TGTGCCAGCAGCTTGAGCACAGGGTCAGGAGAGACCCAGTACTTC. Encoded protein: CASSLSTGSGETQYF.

The chain couples TRBV7-9 to TRBJ2-1, with TRBD1 matching 7 bases. The germline CDR1 and CDR2 sequences are SEHNR and FQNEAQ (reference sequence). The J segment lost 13 bases and the V segment lost 2 bases, leaving 11 bases of the junction unmatched. CDR3 length: 14 amino acids. The CDR3 spells CASSLSGAGTAQFF. The DNA for the CDR3 is TGTGCCAGCAGCTTATCAGGAGCCGGGACAGCCCAGTTCTTC.

This chain uses TRBV23-1 with TRBJ2-6; 7 bases align to TRBD1. TRBV23-1 is recorded as an ORF, its role being uncertain. The CDR3 length is 19 residues. V shed 0 bases and J 0 bases; nucleotides not matched to a gene: 8. CDR3 sequence reads: CASSQSDRDSLSGANVLTF. CDR3 DNA: TGCGCCAGCAGTCAATCGGACCGGGACAGTCTCTCTGGGGCCAACGTCCTGACTTTC.

In the case of this clone: A read error may account for a junction end that differs from germline. The gene calls are TRBV7-9 and TRBJ1-2; D remains unclear. Germline lookup yields CDR1 SEHNR and CDR2 FQNEAQ (reference sequence). This CDR3 has 15 residues. The CDR3 sequence is CASSLAKGLNYSYTF. The CDR3 DNA reads TGTGCCAGCAGCTTAGCGAAGGGTCTGAACTATAGCTACACCTTC. The full variable domain, in which reference TRBV7-9 and TRBJ1-2 provide the parts outside the CDR3, is DTGVSQNPRHKITKRGQNVTFRCDPISEHNRLYWYRQTLGQGPEFLTYFQNEAQLEKSRLLSDRFSAERPKGSFSTLEIQRTEQGDSAMYLCASSLAKGLNYSYTFGSGTRLTVV.

On this clone itself: The junction departs from germline at one end; a sequencing error may be responsible. The CDR3 DNA is TGCGCCATTCGAATTCAGGGTACTCCCTTGCCGTACGAGCAATACTTC. The encoded protein is CAIRIQGTPLPYEQYF. This sequence joins TRBV5-1 and TRBJ2-7, with a tentative D call TRBD1 (5 bases). This CDR3 is built from 16 residues. Germline V CDR1 and CDR2: SGHRS, YFSETQ.

J is TRBJ2-7 and V is TRBV7-2; TRBD1 agrees at 9 bases. The germline V gene encodes CDR1 SGHTA and CDR2 FQGNSA. The J segment lost 6 bases and the V segment lost 5 bases, leaving 11 bases of the junction unmatched. The CDR3 sequence is 15 residues long. As DNA, the CDR3 is TGTGCCAGCAGCCTGGGGAACAGGGGGCCGTCCGAGCAGTACTTC. Translating gives CASSLGNRGPSEQYF. Drawing the rest from reference TRBV7-2 and TRBJ2-7, the complete variable domain is GAGVSQSPSNKVTEKGKDVELRCDPISGHTALYWYRQSLGQGLEFLIYFQGNSAPDKSGLPSDRFSAERTGGSVSTLTIQRTQQEDSAVYLCASSLGNRGPSEQYFGPGTRLTVT.

The CDR3 sequence: CASSLGWGSSYEQYF. CDR3 in DNA: TGTGCCAGCAGCTTAGGATGGGGTAGCTCCTACGAGCAGTACTTC. This sequence joins TRBV11-1 and TRBJ2-7; no clear D. CDR3 length equals 15 residues. The V and J ends lost 1 base and 0 bases respectively, with 10 bases between them. Germline values: CDR1 SGHAT, CDR2 FQDESV (reference sequence). Full variable domain (remainder filled in from reference TRBV11-1 and TRBJ2-7): EAEVAQSPRYKITEKSQAVAFWCDPISGHATLYWYRQILGQGPELLVQFQDESVVDDSQLPKDRFSAERLKGVDSTLKIQPAELGDSAMYLCASSLGWGSSYEQYFGPGTRLTVT.

The rearrangement links TRBV14 to TRBJ2-1; no reliable D call. Germline assignment: CDR1 SGHDN and CDR2 FVKESK. CDR3 size: 13 residues. With 2 bases removed from V and 7 bases from J, the gap between germline ends came to 9 bases. The CDR3 region is CASSQLSTNEQFF. The CDR3 region has the DNA TGTGCCAGCAGCCAACTATCGACAAATGAGCAGTTCTTC.

The chain has TRBV7-8 and TRBJ1-2, with D tentatively TRBD1 (6 bases). Germline V lookup: CDR1 SGHVS, CDR2 FQNEAQ. This CDR3 contains 12 residues. The V gene lost 1 base and the J gene lost 7 bases, with 7 bases spanning the gap. The CDR3 loop reads CASSLGGAGYTF. CDR3 bases: TGTGCCAGCAGCTTAGGGGGGGCTGGCTACACCTTC.

V and J are TRBV12-3 or TRBV12-4 and TRBJ1-5; the D is unclear. CDR3 length: 12 amino acids. V was shortened by 4 bases and J by 3 bases, with 4 bases between the two germline ends. The CDR3 region is CASSYSNQPQHF. CDR3 nucleotides: TGTGCCAGCAGTTATTCCAATCAGCCCCAGCATTTT.